The 30 T cell receptor beta chains presented below share a single source sample, sequenced in a study of tumor-infiltrating lymphocytes in primary liver carcinoma. From 500 ng of total RNA, TCR beta-specific cDNA was reverse-transcribed using a constant-region primer. Three nested multiplex PCR rounds, a slightly modified ARM-PCR method, built the TCR beta libraries. TRBV1-TRBV30 forward and Cbeta reverse primers drove the first two roughly 10-cycle rounds. TCRdb used MiXCR to reprocess the multiplex PCR reads, holding one entry per CDR3 protein. This sample has 250,000 to 400,000 distinct CDR3 sequences, with 65% found just once. Alongside blood RNA obtained from unsorted whole blood, germline DNA was also extracted. Sequenced input: peripheral blood. The source of these receptors is a man in his forties or fifties with primary liver carcinoma and hepatitis B virus infection.

Notes on this clonotype: A much larger clone lies a single base off, so this may be a read error. V and J are TRBV12-3 or TRBV12-4 and TRBJ2-7, with 9 bases fitting TRBD1. Germline trimming cut 8 bases from V and 4 bases from J; bases unmatched to any gene: 6. The CDR3 sequence is 13 residues long. The CDR3 DNA sequence: TGTGCCAGCGGTGTAGGACAGGGGTACGAGCAGTACTTC. It specifies CASGVGQGYEQYF.

A word on this clonotype: A much larger clone differs from this one at a single base, so this may be a read error. J is TRBJ2-7 and V is TRBV4-2, with 8 bases identical to TRBD1. The CDR3 has 16 residues. Germline loops: CDR1 LGHNA, CDR2 YNFKEQ. The CDR3 here is CDSSQDPQGAKYEQYF. The CDR3 DNA reads as TGTGACAGCAGCCAAGATCCCCAGGGGGCTAAGTACGAGCAGTACTTC.

The chain joins TRBV12-3 or TRBV12-4 to TRBJ2-1; TRBD2 might be the D (6 bases). The CDR3 sequence is 15 residues long. With 4 bases removed from V and 7 bases from J, the gap between germline ends came to 17 bases. In DNA form, the CDR3 reads TGTGCCAGCAGTTCCACGGGACTGGGCCAGAATGAGCAGTTCTTC. It translates to CASSSTGLGQNEQFF.

Turning to this clonotype: This may be a read error, as it is one base from a much larger clone. The chain couples TRBV10-3 to TRBJ2-5, with D hard to call. This CDR3 spans 14 amino acids. Germline V gives CDR1 ENHRY, CDR2 SYGVKD. The CDR3 region is CAISETAAQETRYF. CDR3 sequence (DNA): TGTGCCATCAGTGAGACGGCAGCCCAAGAGACCCGGTACTTC.

The J gene is TRBJ1-4, the V gene TRBV7-9, with D uncertain. V was shortened by 5 bases and J by 2 bases, with 9 bases between the two germline ends. Germline V gene data show CDR1 as SEHNR and CDR2 as FQNEAQ (reference sequence). CDR3 length: 14 amino acids. CDR3 DNA: TGTGCCAGCAGCCGACAAACTACTAATGAAAAACTGTTTTTT. Protein sequence: CASSRQTTNEKLFF.

About this clonotype itself: This clone may be a read error of a much larger clone one base away. V gene TRBV12-5 combines with J gene TRBJ2-5; TRBD1 matches 9 bases. Per germline, CDR1 LGHNT and CDR2 FRNRAP. The CDR3 sequence is 18 residues long. CDR3 amino acids: CASGEDLGDRESGETRYF. The CDR3 DNA follows: TGTGCTAGTGGAGAAGATTTAGGGGACAGGGAGTCGGGGGAGACCCGGTACTTC.

Comments on this clonotype: One end of the junction is discordant with germline, which a read error may explain. The J gene is TRBJ2-3, the V gene TRBV7-8; D perhaps matches TRBD2 (6 bases). The CDR3 length is 17 residues. Germline values: CDR1 SGHVS, CDR2 FQNEAQ. This CDR3 is CTSSPQGGDSRTDTQYF. The CDR3 DNA sequence: TGTACCAGCAGCCCTCAGGGAGGTGATTCTAGGACAGATACGCAGTATTTT.

Worth noting for this clonotype: Likely a read error: the CDR3 ends without its conserved phenylalanine or tryptophan. The rearrangement links TRBV6-2 or TRBV6-3 to TRBJ2-2; D perhaps matches TRBD1 (5 bases). Germline loops: CDR1 MNHEY, CDR2 SVGEGT. V was clipped by 5 bases and J by 3 bases, with 28 bases between them. The length of the CDR3 is 20 residues. The CDR3 DNA is TGTGCCAGCAGTGACCAGCGACAGACCCGGGCCTTTGACGACACCGGGGAGCTGTTTCTT. Translation: CASSDQRQTRAFDDTGELFL.

This clonotype has at least ten counts. The chain recombines TRBV6-2 or TRBV6-3 with TRBJ2-1; no reliable D call. The CDR3 consists of 10 residues. Trimming took 6 bases from V and 10 from J, leaving 7 bases between them. Germline V gene data show CDR1 as MNHEY and CDR2 as SVGEGT. DNA of the CDR3: TGTGCCAGCAGGGACCTGGAGCAGTTCTTC. It encodes CASRDLEQFF.

The V gene is TRBV10-3, the J gene TRBJ2-3; no definite D call. The end of the DNA aligns better with TRBJ1-5, so the J call may be wrong. CDR1 is ENHRY and CDR2 is SYGVKD in the germline V gene. The CDR3 totals 14 residues. The CDR3 nucleotides read TGTGCCATCAGTATAACGACCTACACAGATACGCAGCATTTT. It yields the protein CAISITTYTDTQHF.

As for this clonotype: One end of the junction is discordant with germline, which a read error may explain. V usage is TRBV11-2 and J usage is TRBJ2-1; D is ambiguous. The CDR3 is made up of 15 amino acids. CDR1 is SGHAT and CDR2 is FQNNGV in the germline V gene. CDR3 bases: TGTGCCAGCAGTTTAGTCCACCTCTCCTACAATGAGCAGTTCTTC. Protein product: CASSLVHLSYNEQFF.

Worth noting for this clonotype: Since a much larger clone is just one base distant, this may be a read error. The chain has TRBV6-5 and TRBJ2-2; D is perhaps TRBD2 (5 bases). CDR1 and CDR2 from the germline V gene are MNHEY and SVGAGI. The CDR3 spans 14 residues. CDR3 nucleotides: TGTGCCAGCGGTTACGGGGCGAACACCGGGGAGCTGTTTTTT. This gives the protein CASGYGANTGELFF.

Comment on this clonotype: At one of its ends the junction is not consistent with the germline gene, which may arise from a read error. The genes are TRBV12-3 or TRBV12-4 and TRBJ2-5; 10 bases line up with TRBD2. The CDR3 contains 14 residues. CDR3 bases: TGTGCCAGCAGGTTGGGACTAGCGAAAGAGAACCAGTACTTC. It yields the protein CASRLGLAKENQYF.

This clonotype was found many times. The chain couples TRBV10-1 to TRBJ2-7; D might be TRBD2 (5 bases). CDR3 length: 12 residues. The V end lost 0 bases, the J end lost 6 bases, and 6 bases lay between the germline ends. The V gene's germline CDR1 is WNHNN and CDR2 SYGVQD (reference sequence). CDR3 amino acids: CASSESAGEQYF. For the CDR3, the DNA is TGCGCCAGCAGTGAGTCGGCGGGCGAGCAGTACTTC.

This clonotype has ten or more counts. The chain joins TRBV6-5 to TRBJ2-3; maybe TRBD2 (7 bases). V lost 8 bases and J lost 1, with 13 bases in between. The CDR3 is 14 residues long. The germline V gene encodes CDR1 MNHEY and CDR2 SVGAGI. CDR3: CASRGAIRTDTQYF. CDR3 nucleotides: TGTGCCAGCCGGGGGGCTATTCGCACAGATACGCAGTATTTT.

Regarding this clonotype: This may come from a read error, since a much larger clone is one base off. This chain joins TRBV5-4 and TRBJ2-5; perhaps TRBD1 as D (5 bases). CDR3 length equals 16 residues. Germline V gene data show CDR1 as SGHNT and CDR2 as YYREEE (reference sequence). The V end was cut by 3 bases, the J end by 3 bases, with 18 bases between. The DNA of the CDR3 is TGTGCCAGCAGCTCAGGACCTCCTCTAGGGGAAGAGACCCAGTACTTC. Translation: CASSSGPPLGEETQYF.

Remarks on this clonotype: A junction boundary mismatches the germline segment, possibly from a read error. The gene calls are TRBV11-1 and TRBJ2-3; D is undetermined. The CDR3 runs to 14 residues. Germline V CDR1 and CDR2: SGHAT, FQDESV (reference sequence). The chain's CDR3 is CASSLGRNADTQYF. CDR3 coding DNA: TGTGCCAGCAGCTTGGGAAGGAATGCAGATACACAGTATTTT.

In the case of this clonotype: A read error may be the cause here, since a much bigger clone is one base away. The chain is built from TRBV10-3 and TRBJ2-3, with 13 bases that match TRBD2. The CDR3 length is 16 residues. V was clipped by 6 bases and J by 5 bases; unmatched bases: 8. Looked up from germline, CDR1 is ENHRY and CDR2 is SYGVKD. CDR3 in amino acids: CAISKGGLAGLDTQYF. The CDR3 DNA is TGTGCCATCAGCAAAGGGGGACTAGCGGGATTAGATACGCAGTATTTT.

Concerning this clonotype: Compared with germline, one end of the junction differs, possibly owing to a read error. The CDR3 coding sequence is TGTGCCAGCGGCTCATTCACTAGCGGACCTTACAATGAGCAGCTCTTC. Protein: CASGSFTSGPYNEQLF. The chain couples TRBV11-3 to TRBJ2-1; 8 positions agree with TRBD2. CDR3 size: 16 residues. The germline V gene encodes CDR1 SGHNT and CDR2 YENEEA. The variable domain in full, completed from reference TRBV11-3 and TRBJ2-1, reads EAGVVQSPRYKIIEKKQPVAFWCNPISGHNTLYWYLQNLGQGPELLIRYENEEAVDDSQLPKDRFSAERLKGVDSTLKIQPAELGDSAVYLCASGSFTSGPYNEQLFGPGTRLTVL.

For this clonotype: One end of the junction does not line up with germline, which may come from a read error. V gene TRBV6-2 or TRBV6-3 combines with J gene TRBJ2-1; 13 bases map to TRBD2. The CDR3 totals 19 residues. Germline assignment: CDR1 MNHEY and CDR2 SVGEGT. The CDR3 spells CASSYSTFRTSGRMGELFF. DNA for the CDR3: TGTGCCAGTAGTTACTCCACCTTCCGGACTAGCGGGAGAATGGGTGAGCTGTTCTTC.

Details on this clonotype: The CDR3 does not close with the conserved phenylalanine or tryptophan, likely indicating a read error. The chain couples TRBV4-1 to TRBJ1-1; D call uncertain. The CDR3 spans 12 residues. Germline values: CDR1 MGHRA, CDR2 YSYEKL. The CDR3 region has the DNA TGCGCCAGCAGCCCGGGTGGAACTGATGCTTTCTTG. It specifies CASSPGGTDAFL.

This clonotype came up many times. This sequence joins TRBV6-2 or TRBV6-3 and TRBJ1-1; no reliable D call. CDR3 length: 15 residues. Germline V lookup: CDR1 MNHEY, CDR2 SVGEGT. V gave up 6 bases and J gave up 0 bases, with 14 bases separating them. The DNA of the CDR3 is TGTGCCAGCAGGCACTCGTTGGATTTGAACACTGAAGCTTTCTTT. Residues: CASRHSLDLNTEAFF.

Worth noting for this clonotype: The conserved phenylalanine or tryptophan normally closing the CDR3 is absent here, so this likely arose from a read error. V gene TRBV6-6 combines with J gene TRBJ1-6; D is unclear. Per the germline V gene, CDR1 is MNHNY and CDR2 is SVGAGI (reference sequence). Between the trimmed V and J ends, which lost 6 bases and 9 bases, there was a span of 21 bases. The CDR3 is made up of 16 amino acids. The CDR3 DNA reads TGTGCCAGCAGCTACGGTCGTTCGACTTTTAGTTCACCCCTCCACCTT. Residues: CASSYGRSTFSSPLHL.

Details on this clonotype: This may be a read error, as it is one base from a much larger clone. This chain connects TRBV29-1 to TRBJ1-4; no clear D gene. CDR1 and CDR2 (germline): SQVTM, ANQGSEA. The CDR3 loop spans 12 amino acids. Here the CDR3 reads CSVVGSAENLFF. The CDR3 coding sequence is TGCAGCGTTGTGGGGAGCGCCGAAAACCTGTTTTTT.

Points on this clonotype: Just one base apart from a much larger clone, this may be a read error. The V gene is TRBV12-3 or TRBV12-4, the J gene TRBJ1-1, with TRBD1 matching over 11 bases. Unmatched junction bases numbered 9, after V lost 6 bases and J lost 0 bases. CDR3 length: 17 residues. The CDR3 here is CASRTRDRGAMNTEAFF. CDR3 coding DNA: TGTGCCAGCAGAACCCGGGACAGGGGGGCTATGAACACTGAAGCTTTCTTT.

This clonotype was counted ten times or more. The rearrangement uses TRBV6-1 and TRBJ1-5, with D maybe TRBD1 (6 bases). This CDR3 has 14 residues. Germline V gene sequence: CDR1 MNHNS, CDR2 SASEGT. The V end was cut by 6 bases, the J end by 11 bases, with 20 bases between. CDR3 bases: TGTGCCAGCAGAGACAGACAGGCGTTCGGGGCCCAGCATTTT. Its translation is CASRDRQAFGAQHF.

This clonotype appeared many times. V is TRBV6-5 and J is TRBJ2-7, with no clear D. CDR1 is MNHEY, CDR2 SVGAGI, per germline. With 9 bases removed from V and 1 base from J, the gap between germline ends came to 10 bases. There are 12 residues in the CDR3. The CDR3: CASVADSYEQYF. The CDR3 DNA follows: TGTGCCAGTGTAGCAGATTCCTACGAGCAGTACTTC.

The count of this clonotype is one. The junction differs from germline at one of its ends, possibly a read error. The CDR3 DNA follows: TGTGCCAGCAGCCATACTAGCAGGTCGGACAATGAGCTGTTCTTC. Translating gives CASSHTSRSDNELFF. The chain has TRBV12-3 or TRBV12-4 and TRBJ2-1; D might be TRBD2 (6 bases). The CDR3 covers 15 residues.

The rearrangement uses TRBV5-4 and TRBJ1-3; a possible D gene is TRBD1 (6 bases). This CDR3 is 20 amino acids long. Germline values: CDR1 SGHNT, CDR2 YYREEE (reference sequence). Trimming removed 3 bases at V and 0 bases at J, with 25 bases between. In DNA, the CDR3 is TGTGCCAGCAGCTCCCTCGGCAGGGGACCAACACTGAGCTCTGGAAACACCATATATTTT. Translation gives CASSSLGRGPTLSSGNTIYF.

As to this clonotype: A much more abundant neighbour one base away suggests this may be a read error. This chain joins TRBV6-2 or TRBV6-3 and TRBJ2-1, with a weak D call TRBD1 (8 bases). The CDR3 runs to 14 residues. Germline V CDR1 and CDR2: MNHEY, SVGEGT. V was pared by 10 bases and J by 8 bases, with 21 bases between. The CDR3 DNA reads TGTGCCACTCAGGGGGCGGGAGTAGTTTATGAGCAGTTCTTC. This encodes CATQGAGVVYEQFF.